The 31 T cell receptor beta chains listed next were all sequenced from one sample in a study of Ad26.COV2.S vaccination and SARS-CoV-2 variants. Treatment noted: roughly 18 received Ad26.COV2.S at low or high dose, single or two shots; about 5 received placebo; per-sample allocation not given. Sampling occurred on day 63 after the first vaccine or placebo injection. The protocol was immunoSEQ multiplex PCR, while the TCRdb copy is restricted to in-frame clones and leaves out a portion. The sample shows hundreds of thousands of clones, over 75% of them seen only once. Source: peripheral blood, taken in a trial of Ad26.COV2.S vaccine versus placebo. These receptors were collected from a person aged 18-60 years who received the Ad26.COV2.S COVID-19 vaccine or a placebo.

The chain has TRBV30 and TRBJ2-5; D remains unclear. Germline lookup yields CDR1 GTSNPN and CDR2 SVGIG (reference sequence). The CDR3 totals 12 residues. V lost 3 bases and J 0 bases, leaving 5 bases between the germline ends. This CDR3 is CAWSRNQETQYF. As DNA, the CDR3 is TGTGCCTGGAGCCGGAACCAAGAGACCCAGTACTTC. Filled out from reference TRBV30 and TRBJ2-5, the complete variable domain reads SQTIHQWPATLVQPVGSPLSLECTVEGTSNPNLYWYRQAAGRGLQLLFYSVGIGQISSEVPQNLSASRPQDRQFILSSKKLLLSDSGFYLCAWSRNQETQYFGPGTRLLVL.

This chain connects TRBV4-3 to TRBJ2-2, with 8 bases fitting TRBD2. Trimming took 0 bases from V and 9 from J; bases not matched to a gene: 12. Germline lookup yields CDR1 LGHNA and CDR2 YSLEER. This CDR3 has 17 amino acids. This CDR3 is CASSQDVYSGTPWELFF. CDR3 coding DNA: TGCGCCAGCAGCCAAGATGTATATAGCGGGACCCCCTGGGAGCTGTTTTTT.

On this clone: Germline is not matched at one junction end, which may reflect a read error. The chain is built from TRBV20-1 and TRBJ2-3, with D uncertain. Germline V gene data show CDR1 as DFQATT and CDR2 as SNEGSKA (reference sequence). There are 9 residues in the CDR3. The CDR3 loop is CSAGDTQYF. The CDR3 coding sequence is TGCAGTGCTGGAGATACGCAGTATTTT.

The chain joins TRBV7-8 to TRBJ1-1; the D is unclear. CDR1 SGHVS and CDR2 FQNEAQ come from the germline V gene. V was cut by 3 bases and J by 0 bases, with 8 bases left in between. CDR3 size: 14 residues. The CDR3 DNA follows: TGTGCCAGCAGCTTCGGCAGAATGAACACTGAAGCTTTCTTT. This gives the protein CASSFGRMNTEAFF.

The chain couples TRBV30 to TRBJ2-4; 10 bases align to TRBD1. CDR3 length: 13 residues. J lost 7 bases, V lost 1 base, and 1 base had no gene match. CDR1 is GTSNPN, CDR2 SVGIG, per germline (reference sequence). CDR3 protein: CAWSAGQGNIQYF. Here the CDR3 DNA reads TGTGCCTGGAGTGCGGGACAGGGGAACATTCAGTACTTC.

Regarding this clone: Other nucleotide sequences from this sample produce the same CDR3. The J gene is TRBJ1-1, the V gene TRBV27; 7 bases line up with TRBD1. Trimming cost V 0 bases and J 1 base; bases outside gene matches: 2. The CDR3 covers 15 residues. The germline CDR1 and CDR2 sequences are MNHEY and SMNVEV (reference sequence). The CDR3 DNA reads TGTGCCAGCAGTTTATCTAGGGACAGGAACACTGAAGCTTTCTTT. It yields the protein CASSLSRDRNTEAFF.

The V call is TRBV3-1 (or the pseudogene TRBV3-2), the J call TRBJ2-1; a weak D match, TRBD1 (5 bases). V was clipped by 2 bases and J by 5 bases, with 7 bases between them. Germline V gives CDR1 LGHDT, CDR2 YNNKEL (reference sequence). The CDR3 spans 13 residues. CDR3 sequence reads: CASSQTGNNEQFF. The CDR3 coding sequence is TGTGCCAGCAGCCAAACAGGAAACAATGAGCAGTTCTTC.

The chain has TRBV7-9 and TRBJ2-7, with D possibly being TRBD2 (5 bases). The CDR3 totals 14 residues. CDR1 is SEHNR, CDR2 FQNEAQ, per germline (reference sequence). V was trimmed by 4 bases and J by 0 bases, leaving 10 bases between them. As DNA, the CDR3 is TGTGCCAGCAGCTCCCCGGGATACTCCTACGAGCAGTACTTC. It encodes CASSSPGYSYEQYF.

The J gene is TRBJ2-3, the V gene TRBV11-2; the match to TRBD2 covers 7 bases. The CDR3 totals 15 residues. V lost 3 bases to trimming and J lost 0 bases; unmatched junction nucleotides: 3. Germline CDR1 is SGHAT and CDR2 is FQNNGV. Here the CDR3 reads CASSFGSGSTDTQYF. CDR3 sequence (DNA): TGTGCCAGCAGCTTCGGTAGCGGGAGCACAGATACGCAGTATTTT.

The chain combines TRBV6-5 with TRBJ2-7, with D tentatively TRBD1 (6 bases). Per germline, CDR1 MNHEY and CDR2 SVGAGI. The CDR3 sequence is 15 residues long. Trimming removed 5 bases at V and 0 bases at J, with 14 bases between. The CDR3 DNA sequence: TGTGCCAGCAGTACCCGGGACACCAGCTCCTACGAGCAGTACTTC. Translating gives CASSTRDTSSYEQYF.

This chain connects TRBV5-1 to TRBJ1-6; no definite D call. The V end lost 0 bases, the J end lost 5 bases, and 6 bases lay between the germline ends. The CDR3 length is 14 residues. Germline V gene sequence: CDR1 SGHRS, CDR2 YFSETQ. The CDR3 DNA is TGCGCCAGCAGCTTGGATGACGATAATTCACCCCTCCACTTT. It translates to CASSLDDDNSPLHF.

This clone turned up a few times. The chain carries TRBV4-1 and TRBJ2-2; D gene unclear. This CDR3 has 17 amino acids. The germline CDR1 and CDR2 sequences are MGHRA and YSYEKL. V dropped 1 base and J dropped 4 bases, with 16 bases sitting between them. This CDR3 is CASSQGESEPLTGELFF. CDR3 nucleotide sequence: TGCGCCAGCAGCCAAGGGGAAAGTGAGCCACTCACCGGGGAGCTGTTTTTT.

The rearrangement links TRBV5-4 to TRBJ2-5; 8 bases line up with TRBD1. This CDR3 spans 16 amino acids. V shed 5 bases and J 4 bases; nucleotides not matched to a gene: 13. CDR1 SGHNT and CDR2 YYREEE come from the germline V gene (reference sequence). DNA of the CDR3: TGTGCCAGCAGTGCCAGGGGGCGAGTACAAGTAGAGACCCAGTACTTC. It yields the protein CASSARGRVQVETQYF.

The genes are TRBV2 and TRBJ1-2; D is unresolved. This CDR3 has 12 residues. The germline gives CDR1 SNHLY, CDR2 FYNNEI. The V end was cut by 4 bases, the J end by 8 bases, with 11 bases between. CDR3 DNA sequence: TGTGCCAGCAGTGTCAGTGGATACGGCTACACCTTC. The encoded protein is CASSVSGYGYTF.

The genes are TRBV30 and TRBJ1-1; TRBD1 is a possible D gene (5 bases). Germline CDR1 and CDR2: GTSNPN and SVGIG (reference sequence). The CDR3 runs to 14 residues. V was clipped by 3 bases and J by 1 base, with 12 bases between them. The CDR3 sequence: CAWSTGTENTEAFF. The CDR3 region has the DNA TGTGCCTGGAGCACCGGGACGGAGAACACTGAAGCTTTCTTT.

This sequence joins TRBV18 and TRBJ2-7; tentative D call: TRBD1 (5 bases). Germline CDR1 KGHSH, CDR2 LQKENI. With 3 bases removed from V and 2 bases from J, the gap between germline ends came to 11 bases. The CDR3 totals 14 residues. The DNA of the CDR3 is TGTGCCAGCTCACCCCGGGCGGACACCTACGAGCAGTACTTC. Translated, it gives CASSPRADTYEQYF.

The V and J genes are TRBV19 and TRBJ1-1, with D unclear. V was pared by 2 bases and J by 4 bases, with 11 bases between. The CDR3 has 14 residues. Looked up from germline, CDR1 is LNHDA and CDR2 is SQIVND (reference sequence). The chain's CDR3 is CASSIKGGSTEAFF. The CDR3 DNA follows: TGTGCCAGTAGTATAAAGGGAGGGAGCACTGAAGCTTTCTTT.

V gene TRBV10-3 combines with J gene TRBJ2-1; 8 nucleotides agree with TRBD2. Germline V gene data show CDR1 as ENHRY and CDR2 as SYGVKD. This CDR3 is 16 amino acids long. The junction had 9 bases not matched to a gene; V was cut back by 3 bases and J by 5 bases. In DNA form, the CDR3 reads TGTGCCATCAGTGAATCAGCGGGACTAGTAAACAATGAGCAGTTCTTC. Protein: CAISESAGLVNNEQFF.

The chain employs TRBV27 and TRBJ2-7; D is possibly TRBD2 (6 bases). The germline gives CDR1 MNHEY, CDR2 SMNVEV (reference sequence). Trimming took off 10 bases at V and 6 bases at J, with 22 bases between the two ends. The CDR3 consists of 14 residues. The CDR3 nucleotides read TGTGCCACGTCCCTCGGGAGATTTCCTCGCGAGCAGTACTTC. It specifies CATSLGRFPREQYF.

The chain employs TRBV6-2 or TRBV6-3 and TRBJ2-1, with 9 bases fitting TRBD2. This CDR3 comprises 15 residues. The germline gives CDR1 MNHEY, CDR2 SVGEGT. Germline trimming cut 5 bases from V and 7 bases from J; bases unmatched to any gene: 9. CDR3 residues: CASSTTGTSPNEQFF. CDR3 nucleotides: TGTGCCAGCAGTACCACCGGGACTAGCCCTAATGAGCAGTTCTTC.

About this clone: One end of the junction fails to match germline, which may point to a read error. The chain couples TRBV4-1 to TRBJ1-6; unclear D gene. The CDR3 is 16 residues long. CDR1 is MGHRA and CDR2 is YSYEKL in the germline V gene. CDR3 sequence (DNA): TGCGCCAGCAACCAACAACATTCATGGTTGGATTCACCCCTCCACTTT. Protein: CASNQQHSWLDSPLHF.

CDR3 sequence (DNA): TGCGCCAGCAGTGACGAACAGGGGGCCTTTTCCTACGAGCAGTACTTC. This gives the protein CASSDEQGAFSYEQYF. V usage is TRBV5-1 and J usage is TRBJ2-7; 9 nucleotides align to TRBD1. CDR3 length equals 16 residues. V trimming: 5 bases; J trimming: 1 base; junction bases outside the gene matches: 10. CDR1 SGHRS and CDR2 YFSETQ come from the germline V gene. Combining the CDR3 with reference TRBV5-1 and TRBJ2-7 gives the whole variable domain KAGVTQTPRYLIKTRGQQVTLSCSPISGHRSVSWYQQTPGQGLQFLFEYFSETQRNKGNFPGRFSGRQFSNSRSEMNVSTLELGDSALYLCASSDEQGAFSYEQYFGPGTRLTVT.

This chain uses TRBV7-3 with TRBJ2-2; TRBD2 matches 9 bases. CDR3 length equals 19 residues. The J segment lost 0 bases and the V segment lost 1 base, leaving 9 bases of the junction unmatched. Germline V gene data show CDR1 as SGHTA and CDR2 as FQGTGA. CDR3 sequence reads: CASSLRGSGGFANTGELFF. The DNA for the CDR3 is TGTGCCAGCAGCTTAAGGGGTAGCGGGGGATTTGCGAACACCGGGGAGCTGTTTTTT.

The chain recombines TRBV19 with TRBJ1-1; 11 bases fit TRBD1. This CDR3 has 15 amino acids. V shed 3 bases, J shed 4 bases, and the junction held 4 bases outside the gene matches. Looked up from germline, CDR1 is LNHDA and CDR2 is SQIVND (reference sequence). CDR3 sequence reads: CASSILGTGGTEAFF. CDR3 in DNA: TGTGCCAGTAGTATCCTGGGGACAGGGGGCACTGAAGCTTTCTTT.

The gene calls are TRBV4-3 and TRBJ1-3; a weak D match, TRBD1 (5 bases). The CDR3 loop spans 15 amino acids. Deletions cut 4 bases from V and 4 bases from J, with 14 bases between. The germline CDR1 and CDR2 sequences are LGHNA and YSLEER. CDR3 in amino acids: CASSPGRQGGNTIYF. DNA of the CDR3: TGCGCCAGCAGCCCTGGACGTCAGGGAGGAAACACCATATATTTT.

The J gene is TRBJ1-5, the V gene TRBV3-1 (or the pseudogene TRBV3-2); possible D gene TRBD1, 5 bases. The CDR3 length is 16 residues. Trimming removed 1 base from V and 0 bases from J, with 10 bases in between. Germline-derived CDR1 and CDR2 are LGHDT and YNNKEL (reference sequence). The CDR3 DNA sequence: TGTGCCAGCAGCCAAGGGGGCTCATATAGCAATCAGCCCCAGCATTTT. This sequence encodes CASSQGGSYSNQPQHF.

The rearrangement uses TRBV7-2 and TRBJ2-3; a weak D match, TRBD2 (5 bases). This CDR3 is 18 amino acids long. The germline CDR1 and CDR2 sequences are SGHTA and FQGNSA. Trimming shortened V by 4 bases and J by 2 bases, and 22 bases separated the two germline ends. Written as DNA, the CDR3 is TGTGCCAGCAGCTCCCGAGTTTCCGGACTTCTAACCACAGATACGCAGTATTTT. Its protein is CASSSRVSGLLTTDTQYF.

This chain joins TRBV7-2 and TRBJ2-1; D unresolved. Germline V gene lookup returns CDR1 SGHTA and CDR2 FQGNSA. V lost 2 bases and J 9 bases, leaving 8 bases between the germline ends. CDR3 length: 12 amino acids. CDR3 in amino acids: CASSLMWGEQFF. For the CDR3, the DNA is TGTGCCAGCAGCTTAATGTGGGGTGAGCAGTTCTTC.

The chain employs TRBV12-5 and TRBJ2-1, with D perhaps being TRBD1 or TRBD2 (5 bases each). This CDR3 spans 13 amino acids. Germline V gene data show CDR1 as LGHNT and CDR2 as FRNRAP. The germline V and J ends were trimmed by 1 base and 12 bases, with 13 bases remaining between them. The CDR3 DNA reads as TGTGCTAGTGGTTTGGATTGGGGGTGGGGGCAGTTCTTC. Translation: CASGLDWGWGQFF.

The chain couples TRBV7-6 to TRBJ2-7; 8 bases map to TRBD1. The CDR3 is 17 residues long. Per the germline V gene, CDR1 is SGHVS and CDR2 is FNYEAQ. J gave up 0 bases and V 2 bases, and 9 bases lay outside the gene matches. The DNA of the CDR3 is TGTGCCAGCAGCTTATATACAGGGGGAGGTTTCTCCTACGAGCAGTACTTC. It yields the protein CASSLYTGGGFSYEQYF.

The rearrangement joins TRBV28 to TRBJ1-5, with D hard to call. The length of the CDR3 is 17 residues. CDR1 is MDHEN, CDR2 SYDVKM, per germline. The V end lost 0 bases, the J end lost 9 bases, and 21 bases lay between the germline ends. The CDR3 loop is CASSLWGSVKGVSPQHF. The CDR3 coding sequence is TGTGCCAGCAGTTTATGGGGCTCAGTAAAGGGTGTCTCGCCCCAGCATTTT.